The sequence of this T cell receptor beta chain was determined in a study of blood T cell repertoires in COVID-19. All enrollees were about 18 to 100 years old and from about 25 US areas. The table came from immunoSEQ multiplex PCR; TCRdb's copy has only in-frame clones and leaves some out. Of under 200,000 clones in the sample, 81% are singletons; the top ten hold about 5.8%. CDR1 and CDR2 (germline): LNHDA, SQIVND (reference sequence). The CDR3 extends over 16 amino acids. The germline V and J ends were trimmed by 1 base and 8 bases, with 18 bases remaining between them. This receptor was taken from a woman in her forties with acute COVID-19. The material sequenced was PBMCs or T cells enriched from blood (not recorded which). The J gene is TRBJ2-1, the V gene TRBV19; TRBD2 is a possible D gene (6 bases). CDR3 loop: CASSIARGATRDEQFF. CDR3 nucleotides: TGTGCCAGTAGTATAGCCCGCGGGGCGACCCGCGATGAGCAGTTCTTC.